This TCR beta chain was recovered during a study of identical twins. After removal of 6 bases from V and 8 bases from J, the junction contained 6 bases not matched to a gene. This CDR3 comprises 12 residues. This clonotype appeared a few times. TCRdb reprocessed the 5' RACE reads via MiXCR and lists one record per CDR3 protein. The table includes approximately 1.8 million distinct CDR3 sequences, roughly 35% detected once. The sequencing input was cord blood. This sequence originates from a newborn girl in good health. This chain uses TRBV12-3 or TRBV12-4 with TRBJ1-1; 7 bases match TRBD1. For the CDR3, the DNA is TGTGCCAGCAGGGGCGACAGGGTAGAAGCTTTCTTT. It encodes CASRGDRVEAFF.